The entry below describes one T cell receptor beta chain. This receptor's antigen is unknown. No base qualities exist here, and no much larger clone lies one base off it. This specimen belongs to a study of shared clonotypes between healthy human individuals (TCRdb year 2020). Describing the broader study: A few men and two women, aged 18 to 49 years, made up the cohort. For each donor, CD4 naive and CD4 memory were each run on three plates, CD8 naive on two plates, and CD8 memory on one plate. Blood TCR repertoires of five healthy adults were deeply sequenced to estimate repertoire size and the extent of clonotype sharing between individuals. To increase sequencing depth and limit assay-specific biases, different laboratories used diverse techniques to prepare libraries and sequence TCR repertoires. Between about 0.9 and 9 billion PBMCs per donor were obtained by leukapheresis.

Findings and caveats that apply to the study as a whole: About 4.5% of naive CD4, around 3.5% of naive CD8, 2.3% of memory CD4, and approximately 0.39% of memory CD8 clonotypes were shared across a few donors. Naive subsets generally had larger estimated clonotype richness than memory subsets did. Because the study included a small number of donors, the genetic and exposure-history diversity represented was limited. Incomplete sequencing was indicated by rarefaction of sorted-subset datasets, despite the large sequencing depth. Compared with non-shared clonotypes, clonotypes shared by all four sorted-subset donors had higher generation probabilities. Pairwise subsampling indicated that sequencing depth was expected to affect the degree of clonotype sharing among donors. Sampling was limited to blood, and TCR repertoires in tissue likely differ from TCR repertoires in blood.

Healthy HIV-negative adults with no recently reported acute infections or vaccinations were included as donors. All donors were Caucasian adults living in Nashville, Tennessee, USA. CD4+ T cells were enriched by magnetic negative selection; naive cells were then positively selected on CD45RA, and the negative fraction formed the memory subset. Blood was obtained by leukapheresis, after which PBMCs were separated by Ficoll-Histopaque density gradient centrifugation and cryopreserved in liquid nitrogen vapor phase. Purity and quantity of every magnetically sorted T cell population were checked by analytical flow cytometry. Genomic DNA was isolated from every sorted fraction and measured by UV absorbance on a Nanodrop 2000c. Using the deep immunoSEQ assay, TCR CDR3 regions were amplified from genomic DNA by multiplex PCR. Genomic DNA extracted from each cell subset was distributed evenly over all wells of several immunoSEQ 96-well plates, and each plate served as one replicate. For sorted subsets, each replicate PCR was loaded with about 0.2 ug genomic DNA, equivalent to about 30,000 T cell genomes. Purified libraries were measured with a Qubit 3.0 fluorometer, size-checked on a Bioanalyzer 2100, and measured again with the KAPA Library Quantification kit. A separate single-read 150-cycle Illumina NextSeq 550 flow cell was used to sequence each immunoSEQ 96-well plate. On the authors' methods: Because the immunoSEQ output held only junctional sequences and lacked quality scores, the filtering could not match the filtering applied to full-length reads. Sequences were annotated with PyIR, a Python wrapper for IgBLAST v1.9, and V/J genes and CDR3 were assigned using IMGT germline references. Any read was removed if the V/J assignment was weak (E-value above 1e-6), the CDR3 was missing, or the read contained stop codons, out-of-frame junctions, or ambiguous translated residues. V3J clonotypes were defined as sequences sharing the same inferred V gene, J gene, and CDR3 amino acid sequence. Percentage overlap between repertoires was computed as shared unique clonotypes divided by the size of the smaller repertoire. Three approaches were used to assess repertoire richness: RTK rarefaction, the Chao1 estimator, and Recon v2.1 estimates of unobserved clonotypes. For all TCRbeta clonotypes obtained by the gDNA method from a few donors, generation probabilities were computed with OLGA. TCRdb retrieved this table from immuneACCESS and kept in-frame rearrangements only. Not all clones are present; in checked studies, unresolved V genes account for under half, and no reason is known for the remainder. V, J and clone size were drawn from that table, and D and trimming were deduced from the DNA. The sample contains about 2.4 million clones, roughly 93% of them found a single time. The ten largest account for 0.36% of the sample.

The sequencing sample was made of naive CD4+ T cells from PBMCs. The label giving this sample's cell subset or site can be read as: CD45RA+ positively selected. The clonotype originates from a man aged 18 to 30 in good health. Some clones in this sample may be carry-over from other donors' samples.

The DNA is as follows: TGTGCCAGCGACCGGGGCAGGGGGAACACTGAAGCTTTCTTT. Its product reads: CASDRGRGNTEAFF. Recombination joined TRBV19 with TRBJ1-1; matching of 6 bases hints at TRBD1 as the D gene. Looking up the germline V gene (reference sequence) yields CDR1 LNHDA and CDR2 SQIVND. The V end loses 9 bases and the J end loses 1 base, and a stretch of 15 bases separates them. The CDR3, cysteine through phenylalanine, is 14 amino acids long. Left in the record is the CDR3 DNA by itself, 42 bases read in frame from the first base.